What follows are 24 T cell receptor beta chains derived from one specimen sequenced in a study of regulatory T cells in long-lasting Graves disease. Arm-PCR of CDR3 regions and iRepertoire HTBI primers were the basis on which TCR beta libraries were built. MiXCR, run by TCRdb on the multiplex PCR reads, gives a single entry per CDR3 protein. Here the sample spans about 430,000 distinct CDR3 sequences, 21% being singletons. Time point of the sample: persistent/refractory GD, antithyroid drugs over 5 years with positive TRAb. TCR sequences were obtained from RNA taken from PBMCs. The sequencing used peripheral blood mononuclear cells (PBMCs), collected when the disease was refractory, from a patient treated with antithyroid drugs. These receptors all come from a female donor with Graves disease.

The CDR3, as DNA: TGTGCCACCAGCAAAGATCCTGGGAAAGGAAACACCATATATTTT. It specifies CATSKDPGKGNTIYF. V is TRBV15 and J is TRBJ1-3; D remains unclear. Germline V gene lookup returns CDR1 LNHNV and CDR2 YYDKDF (reference sequence). This CDR3 is 15 amino acids long. V was shortened by 4 bases and J by 4 bases, with 14 bases between the two germline ends.

V is TRBV28 and J is TRBJ1-2, with 10 bases lining up with TRBD1. This CDR3 region has 16 residues. V trimming: 5 bases; J trimming: 4 bases; junction bases outside the gene matches: 10. Germline V CDR1 and CDR2: MDHEN, SYDVKM. The CDR3 sequence: CASSPTGTGAPYGYTF. DNA of the CDR3: TGTGCCAGCAGTCCAACCGGGACAGGGGCCCCCTATGGCTACACCTTC.

The chain joins TRBV19 to TRBJ2-2; 10 nucleotides line up with TRBD1. There are 16 residues in the CDR3. V was pared by 1 base and J by 6 bases, with 5 bases of the junction left unmatched. CDR1 LNHDA and CDR2 SQIVND come from the germline V gene (reference sequence). The CDR3, as DNA: TGTGCCAGTAGTATAGGGGACAGGGGAGGGCCCGGGGAGCTGTTTTTT. As protein: CASSIGDRGGPGELFF.

The table lists this clonotype with many counts. The chain recombines TRBV20-1 with TRBJ2-5; TRBD1 or TRBD2 may be the D gene (5 bases each). Germline loops: CDR1 DFQATT, CDR2 SNEGSKA (reference sequence). There are 12 residues in the CDR3. V shed 6 bases and J shed 2 bases, with 10 bases lying between them. This CDR3 is CSAGPSQETQYF. DNA of the CDR3: TGCAGTGCGGGACCCTCACAAGAGACCCAGTACTTC.

This clonotype was detected only a few times. The rearrangement joins TRBV5-1 to TRBJ2-5; a weak D match, TRBD1 (5 bases). V lost 4 bases and J 1 base, leaving 11 bases between the germline ends. The CDR3 is made up of 14 amino acids. Germline CDR1 and CDR2: SGHRS and YFSETQ. The CDR3 sequence: CASSQTVLQETQYF. The CDR3 DNA reads TGCGCCAGCAGCCAGACAGTCCTCCAAGAGACCCAGTACTTC.

The chain is built from TRBV20-1 and TRBJ2-7, with D possibly called TRBD1 or TRBD2 (6 bases each). CDR1 is DFQATT and CDR2 is SNEGSKA in the germline V gene (reference sequence). The CDR3 is 12 residues long. V gave up 2 bases and J gave up 6 bases, with 11 bases separating them. This CDR3 reads CSARTPGAEQYF. DNA of the CDR3: TGCAGTGCTAGAACCCCGGGGGCCGAGCAGTACTTC.

The CDR3 loop reads CASSIGGTLLDQPQHF. Written as DNA, the CDR3 is TGTGCCAGTAGTATAGGGGGGACACTTCTGGATCAGCCCCAGCATTTT. The chain couples TRBV19 to TRBJ1-5; a weak D match, TRBD1 (6 bases). The V gene's germline CDR1 is LNHDA and CDR2 SQIVND (reference sequence). V was shortened by 1 base and J by 5 bases, with 15 bases between the two germline ends. The CDR3 loop spans 16 amino acids.

This clonotype showed up just a few times. The V gene is TRBV29-1, the J gene TRBJ1-2; D is perhaps TRBD1 (5 bases). This CDR3 contains 13 residues. Germline CDR1 is SQVTM and CDR2 is ANQGSEA. Trimming cost V 5 bases and J 4 bases, with 14 bases left between them. The CDR3 here is CSVRFRGGYGYTF. The CDR3 DNA follows: TGCAGCGTTCGTTTTAGGGGCGGCTATGGCTACACCTTC.

At least ten counts were recorded for this clonotype. The gene calls are TRBV7-2 and TRBJ2-7; D perhaps matches TRBD1 (7 bases). The germline CDR1 and CDR2 sequences are SGHTA and FQGNSA. Trimming removed 5 bases from V and 3 bases from J, with 17 bases in between. The CDR3 is made up of 15 amino acids. The CDR3 bases are TGTGCCAGCAGCCCGGTGGAGGGGGCGGGCTACGAGCAGTACTTC. It yields the protein CASSPVEGAGYEQYF.

This clonotype appeared many times. The genes are TRBV28 and TRBJ2-1, with TRBD2 matching over 9 bases. Germline V gives CDR1 MDHEN, CDR2 SYDVKM. The V and J ends lost 6 bases and 0 bases, in that order; junction bases with no gene match: 3. The CDR3 totals 15 residues. This CDR3 is CASRSSGSSYNEQFF. CDR3 DNA: TGTGCCAGCAGAAGTAGCGGGAGCTCCTACAATGAGCAGTTCTTC.

The V gene is TRBV12-3 or TRBV12-4, the J gene TRBJ1-2, with 10 bases matching TRBD1. This CDR3 spans 16 amino acids. V lost 6 bases, J lost 4 bases, and 11 bases stayed unmatched. CDR3 protein: CASSPEGGQGSYGYTF. CDR3 DNA: TGTGCCAGCAGCCCCGAGGGGGGACAGGGGTCCTATGGCTACACCTTC.

This clonotype came up many times. The rearrangement uses TRBV12-3 or TRBV12-4 and TRBJ2-7; D tentatively fits TRBD1 or TRBD2 (5 bases each). The CDR3 is 14 residues long. V gave up 5 bases and J gave up 3 bases, with 14 bases separating them. CDR3 bases: TGTGCCAGCAGTGGGGGAACTACCCACTACGAGCAGTACTTC. The encoded protein is CASSGGTTHYEQYF.

This clonotype was observed at least ten times. The CDR3 spells CASRAGLAGGTSTDTQYF. Here the CDR3 DNA reads TGTGCCAGCAGAGCAGGACTAGCGGGAGGCACTAGCACAGATACGCAGTATTTT. The chain recombines TRBV28 with TRBJ2-3; TRBD2 matches at 14 bases. Trimming cost V 6 bases and J 0 bases; bases outside gene matches: 8. This CDR3 spans 18 amino acids. Germline values: CDR1 MDHEN, CDR2 SYDVKM.

Details on this clonotype: This may be a read error: a much more frequent sequence differs by one nucleotide. The V call is TRBV4-2, the J call TRBJ1-5; 9 bases fit TRBD1. Unmatched junction bases numbered 4, after V lost 4 bases and J lost 3 bases. This CDR3 has 15 amino acids. The V gene's germline CDR1 is LGHNA and CDR2 YNFKEQ. CDR3 coding DNA: TGTGCCAGCAGCCCGGGACAGGGCGACAATCAGCCCCAGCATTTT. Amino acid sequence: CASSPGQGDNQPQHF.

The V gene is TRBV2, the J gene TRBJ1-2; D possibly corresponds to TRBD1 (5 bases). This CDR3 is 12 amino acids long. Germline values: CDR1 SNHLY, CDR2 FYNNEI. Trimming removed 7 bases at V and 8 bases at J, with 14 bases between. CDR3 residues: CASTLGEGGYTF. The CDR3 bases are TGTGCCAGCACCTTGGGGGAGGGCGGCTACACCTTC. The full variable domain, with the rest looked up from reference TRBV2 and TRBJ1-2, is EPEVTQTPSHQVTQMGQEVILRCVPISNHLYFYWYRQILGQKVEFLVSFYNNEISEKSEIFDDQFSVERPDGSNFTLKIRSTKLEDSAMYFCASTLGEGGYTFGSGTRLTVV.

The chain uses TRBV29-1 and TRBJ2-5; no clear D. This CDR3 is built from 14 residues. CDR1 and CDR2 (germline): SQVTM, ANQGSEA. V lost 2 bases and J 3 bases, leaving 13 bases between the germline ends. CDR3 residues: CSVEIDIIKETQYF. The CDR3 coding sequence is TGCAGCGTTGAAATTGACATAATTAAAGAGACCCAGTACTTC.

The CDR3 nucleotides are TGTGCCACCAGCACGGGACTAGCGGGAGGTGCTAAAAACATTCAGTACTTC. Amino acids: CATSTGLAGGAKNIQYF. This rearrangement joins TRBV15 to TRBJ2-4; 15 bases are a match to TRBD2. The V gene's germline CDR1 is LNHNV and CDR2 YYDKDF (reference sequence). The trim removed 4 bases at V and 4 bases at J, leaving 5 bases unmatched. CDR3 length: 17 residues.

This clonotype has a count of ten or more. The chain links TRBV11-1 to TRBJ2-7, with D perhaps TRBD1 (6 bases). The germline CDR1 and CDR2 sequences are SGHAT and FQDESV (reference sequence). V was cut by 3 bases and J by 2 bases, with 8 bases left in between. The CDR3 extends over 13 amino acids. This CDR3 is CASSFGQTYEQYF. The DNA of the CDR3 is TGTGCCAGCAGCTTTGGACAGACCTACGAGCAGTACTTC.

This rearrangement joins TRBV5-5 to TRBJ1-2; 9 nucleotides match TRBD1. V trimming: 3 bases; J trimming: 7 bases; junction bases outside the gene matches: 7. The germline V gene encodes CDR1 SGHKS and CDR2 YYEKEE (reference sequence). The CDR3 runs to 14 residues. The CDR3 DNA reads as TGTGCCAGCAGCTATGACTGGGACAGGGCTGGCTACACCTTC. The encoded protein is CASSYDWDRAGYTF. Variable domain in full (rest from reference TRBV5-5 and TRBJ1-2): DAGVTQSPTHLIKTRGQQVTLRCSPISGHKSVSWYQQVLGQGPQFIFQYYEKEERGRGNFPDRFSARQFPNYSSELNVNALLLGDSALYLCASSYDWDRAGYTFGSGTRLTVV.

This clonotype was recorded at least ten times. V is TRBV10-3 and J is TRBJ2-4; the match to TRBD1 covers 9 bases. The V gene end was trimmed by 5 bases and the J gene end by 0 bases; junction bases not matched to a gene: 8. The CDR3 is made up of 17 amino acids. In germline, CDR1 is ENHRY, CDR2 SYGVKD. The CDR3 spells CAISSGQGNLAKNIQYF. In nucleotides, the CDR3 is TGTGCCATCAGTTCGGGACAGGGCAATCTAGCCAAAAACATTCAGTACTTC.

The chain has TRBV20-1 and TRBJ1-4; 10 bases are a match to TRBD1. This CDR3 is 13 amino acids long. In germline, CDR1 is DFQATT, CDR2 SNEGSKA (reference sequence). V lost 6 bases to trimming and J lost 6 bases; unmatched junction nucleotides: 4. Here the CDR3 DNA reads TGCAGTGCCCGAGGGACAGGGGATGAAAAACTGTTTTTT. It encodes CSARGTGDEKLFF.

This clonotype has only a few counts. The chain joins TRBV5-6 to TRBJ1-4; 7 bases fit TRBD1. The CDR3 totals 14 residues. From germline, CDR1 is SGHDT and CDR2 YYEEEE. The J segment lost 8 bases and the V segment lost 2 bases, leaving 6 bases of the junction unmatched. CDR3 protein: CASSFEQGWEKLFF. Here the CDR3 DNA reads TGTGCCAGCAGCTTCGAACAGGGGTGGGAAAAACTGTTTTTT.

This clonotype has at least ten counts. This chain uses TRBV7-2 with TRBJ2-7; 9 bases match TRBD1. The germline gives CDR1 SGHTA, CDR2 FQGNSA. This CDR3 region has 11 residues. Unmatched junction bases numbered 1, after V lost 8 bases and J lost 5 bases. The CDR3 nucleotides read TGTGCCAGCGGACAGGGGAACGAGCAGTACTTC. Protein sequence: CASGQGNEQYF.

This clonotype was seen a few times. In DNA form, the CDR3 reads TGTGCCAGCAGGATGACAGGGAGCTCCTACGAGCAGTACTTC. Translated, it gives CASRMTGSSYEQYF. The chain links TRBV7-2 to TRBJ2-7; 7 bases match TRBD1. The germline V gene encodes CDR1 SGHTA and CDR2 FQGNSA. Losses at the gene ends were 6 bases for V and 0 bases for J; bases not matched to a gene: 5. The CDR3 is 14 residues long.